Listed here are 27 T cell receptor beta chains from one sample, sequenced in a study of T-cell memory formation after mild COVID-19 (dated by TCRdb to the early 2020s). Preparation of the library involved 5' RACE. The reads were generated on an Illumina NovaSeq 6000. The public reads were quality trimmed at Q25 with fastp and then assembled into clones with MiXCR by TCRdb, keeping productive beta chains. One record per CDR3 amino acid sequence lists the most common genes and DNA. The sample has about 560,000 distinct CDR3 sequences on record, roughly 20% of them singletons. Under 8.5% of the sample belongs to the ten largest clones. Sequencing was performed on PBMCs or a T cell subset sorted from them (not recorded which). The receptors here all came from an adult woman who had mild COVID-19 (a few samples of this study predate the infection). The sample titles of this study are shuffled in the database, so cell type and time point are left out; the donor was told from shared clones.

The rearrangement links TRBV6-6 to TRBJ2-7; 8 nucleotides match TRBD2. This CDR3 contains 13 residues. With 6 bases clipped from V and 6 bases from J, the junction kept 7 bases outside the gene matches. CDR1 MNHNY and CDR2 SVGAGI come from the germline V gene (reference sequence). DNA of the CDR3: TGTGCCAGCAGAGGTAGCGGGATAAGCGAGCAGTACTTC. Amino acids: CASRGSGISEQYF.

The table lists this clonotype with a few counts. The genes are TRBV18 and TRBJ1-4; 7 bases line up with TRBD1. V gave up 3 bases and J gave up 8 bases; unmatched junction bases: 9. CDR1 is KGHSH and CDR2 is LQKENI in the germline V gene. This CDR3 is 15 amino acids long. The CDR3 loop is CASSPREGANEKLFF. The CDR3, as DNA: TGTGCCAGCTCACCCAGAGAGGGGGCGAACGAAAAACTGTTTTTT.

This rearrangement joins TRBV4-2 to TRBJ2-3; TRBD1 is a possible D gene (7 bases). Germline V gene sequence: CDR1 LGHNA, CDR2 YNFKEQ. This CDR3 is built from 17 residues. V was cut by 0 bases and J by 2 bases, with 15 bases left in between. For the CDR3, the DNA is TGTGCCAGCAGCCAAGATCCCAGGGGGGTGGCCACAGATACGCAGTATTTT. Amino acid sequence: CASSQDPRGVATDTQYF.

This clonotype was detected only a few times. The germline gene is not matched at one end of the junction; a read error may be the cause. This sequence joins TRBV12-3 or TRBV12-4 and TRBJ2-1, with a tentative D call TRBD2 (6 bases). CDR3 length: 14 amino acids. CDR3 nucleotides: TGTGCCAGCAGTCCAAGGGACTTCTACAGTGAGCAGTTCTTC. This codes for CASSPRDFYSEQFF.

DNA for the CDR3: TGTGCCAGCAGCCCAGGGACCAATGAGCAGTTCTTC. Translated: CASSPGTNEQFF. This sequence joins TRBV7-9 and TRBJ2-1; D possibly matches TRBD1 or TRBD2 (5 bases each). Between the trimmed V and J ends, which lost 5 bases and 6 bases, there was a span of 8 bases. Germline V gene data show CDR1 as SEHNR and CDR2 as FQNEAQ (reference sequence). The CDR3 totals 12 residues.

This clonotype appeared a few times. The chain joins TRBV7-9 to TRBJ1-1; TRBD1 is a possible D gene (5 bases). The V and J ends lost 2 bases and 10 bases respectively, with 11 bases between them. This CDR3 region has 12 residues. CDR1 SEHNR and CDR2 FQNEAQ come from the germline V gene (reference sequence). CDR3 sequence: CASSLPQGRAFF. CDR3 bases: TGTGCCAGCAGCTTACCCCAGGGTAGAGCTTTCTTT. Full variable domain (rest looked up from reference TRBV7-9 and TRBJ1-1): DTGVSQNPRHKITKRGQNVTFRCDPISEHNRLYWYRQTLGQGPEFLTYFQNEAQLEKSRLLSDRFSAERPKGSFSTLEIQRTEQGDSAMYLCASSLPQGRAFFGQGTRLTVV.

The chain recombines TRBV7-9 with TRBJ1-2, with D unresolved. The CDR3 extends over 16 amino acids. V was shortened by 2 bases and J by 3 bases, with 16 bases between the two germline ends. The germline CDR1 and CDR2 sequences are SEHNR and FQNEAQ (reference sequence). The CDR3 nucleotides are TGTGCCAGCAGCTTACGTTCGCAATCGAGGGACTATGGCTACACCTTC. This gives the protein CASSLRSQSRDYGYTF.

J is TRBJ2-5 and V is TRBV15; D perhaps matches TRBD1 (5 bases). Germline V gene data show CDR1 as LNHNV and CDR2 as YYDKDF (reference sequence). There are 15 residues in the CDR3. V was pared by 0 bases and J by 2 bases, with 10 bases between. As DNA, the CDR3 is TGTGCCACCAGCAGAGATCTGACAGAACAAGAGACCCAGTACTTC. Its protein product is CATSRDLTEQETQYF.

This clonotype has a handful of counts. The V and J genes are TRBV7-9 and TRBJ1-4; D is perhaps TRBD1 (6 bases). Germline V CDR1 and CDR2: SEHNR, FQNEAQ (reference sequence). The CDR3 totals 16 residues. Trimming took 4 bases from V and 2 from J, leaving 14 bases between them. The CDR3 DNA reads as TGTGCCAGCAGCTCGGCCTGGGGGGCGACTAATGAAAAACTGTTTTTT. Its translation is CASSSAWGATNEKLFF. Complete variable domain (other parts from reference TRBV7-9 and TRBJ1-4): DTGVSQNPRHKITKRGQNVTFRCDPISEHNRLYWYRQTLGQGPEFLTYFQNEAQLEKSRLLSDRFSAERPKGSFSTLEIQRTEQGDSAMYLCASSSAWGATNEKLFFGSGTQLSVL.

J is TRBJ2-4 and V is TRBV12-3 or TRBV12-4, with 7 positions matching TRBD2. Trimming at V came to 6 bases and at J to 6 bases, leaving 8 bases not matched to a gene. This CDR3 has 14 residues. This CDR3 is CASSPRLAVNIQYF. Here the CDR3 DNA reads TGTGCCAGCAGCCCCCGACTAGCCGTAAACATTCAGTACTTC.

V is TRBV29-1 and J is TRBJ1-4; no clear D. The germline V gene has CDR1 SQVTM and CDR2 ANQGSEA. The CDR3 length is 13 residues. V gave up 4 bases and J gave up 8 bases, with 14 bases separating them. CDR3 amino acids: CSVGQDGGEKLFF. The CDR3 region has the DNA TGCAGCGTTGGGCAGGACGGTGGAGAAAAACTGTTTTTT.

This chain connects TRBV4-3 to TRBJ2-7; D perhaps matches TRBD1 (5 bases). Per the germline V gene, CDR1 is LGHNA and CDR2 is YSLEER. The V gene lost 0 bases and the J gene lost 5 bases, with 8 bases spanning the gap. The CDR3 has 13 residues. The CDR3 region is CASSQDKDNEQYF. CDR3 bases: TGCGCCAGCAGCCAAGATAAGGACAACGAGCAGTACTTC.

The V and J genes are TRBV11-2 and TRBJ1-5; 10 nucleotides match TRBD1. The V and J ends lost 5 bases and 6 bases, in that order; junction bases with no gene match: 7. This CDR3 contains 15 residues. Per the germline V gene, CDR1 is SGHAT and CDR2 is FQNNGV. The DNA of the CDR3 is TGTGCCAGCAGCCCCAAGACAGGGGGCGTTCAGCCCCAGCATTTT. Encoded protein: CASSPKTGGVQPQHF. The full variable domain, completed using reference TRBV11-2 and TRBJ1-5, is EAGVAQSPRYKIIEKRQSVAFWCNPISGHATLYWYQQILGQGPKLLIQFQNNGVVDDSQLPKDRFSAERLKGVDSTLKIQPAKLEDSAVYLCASSPKTGGVQPQHFGDGTRLSIL.

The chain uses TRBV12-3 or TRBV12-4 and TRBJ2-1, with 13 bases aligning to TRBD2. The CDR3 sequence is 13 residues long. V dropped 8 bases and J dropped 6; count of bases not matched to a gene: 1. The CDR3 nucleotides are TGTGCCAGCCGGACTAGCGGGAGCAATGAGCAGTTCTTC. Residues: CASRTSGSNEQFF.

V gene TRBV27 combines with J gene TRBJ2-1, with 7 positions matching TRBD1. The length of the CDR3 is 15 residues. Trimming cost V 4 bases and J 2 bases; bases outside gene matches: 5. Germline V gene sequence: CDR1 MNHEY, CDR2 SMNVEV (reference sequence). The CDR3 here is CASSYRGIPYNEQFF. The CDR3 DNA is TGTGCCAGCAGTTACAGGGGCATTCCCTACAATGAGCAGTTCTTC.

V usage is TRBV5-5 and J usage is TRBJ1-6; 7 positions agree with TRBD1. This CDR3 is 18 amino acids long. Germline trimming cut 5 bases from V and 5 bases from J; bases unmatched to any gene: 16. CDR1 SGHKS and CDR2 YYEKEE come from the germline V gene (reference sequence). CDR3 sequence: CASRVRDSFLSDNSPLHF. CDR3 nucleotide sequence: TGTGCCAGCAGGGTGCGGGACAGCTTCTTGAGCGATAATTCACCCCTCCACTTT. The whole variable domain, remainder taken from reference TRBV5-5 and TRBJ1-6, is DAGVTQSPTHLIKTRGQQVTLRCSPISGHKSVSWYQQVLGQGPQFIFQYYEKEERGRGNFPDRFSARQFPNYSSELNVNALLLGDSALYLCASRVRDSFLSDNSPLHFGNGTRLTVT.

CDR3 bases: TGTGCCAGCAGTTACGTAGGGTACGCTGAAGCTTTCTTT. It specifies CASSYVGYAEAFF. The V call is TRBV6-5, the J call TRBJ1-1; D gene ambiguous. V dropped 2 bases and J dropped 6 bases, with 10 bases sitting between them. Per the germline V gene, CDR1 is MNHEY and CDR2 is SVGAGI. CDR3 length: 13 residues.

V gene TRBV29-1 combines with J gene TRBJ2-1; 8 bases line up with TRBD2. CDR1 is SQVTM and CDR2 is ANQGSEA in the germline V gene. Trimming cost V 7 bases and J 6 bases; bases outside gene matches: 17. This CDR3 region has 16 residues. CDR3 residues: CSGTRGSGRAGNEQFF. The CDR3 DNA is TGCAGCGGAACCCGCGGGAGCGGGAGAGCCGGCAATGAGCAGTTCTTC.

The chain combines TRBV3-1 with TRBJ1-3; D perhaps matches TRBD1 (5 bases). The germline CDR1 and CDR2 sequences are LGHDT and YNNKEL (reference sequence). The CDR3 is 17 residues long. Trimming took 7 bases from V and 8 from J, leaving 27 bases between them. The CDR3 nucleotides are TGTGCCAGCATGCCCGGCTTCGCCCTTGGGGGTTCGGACACCATATATTTT. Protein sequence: CASMPGFALGGSDTIYF. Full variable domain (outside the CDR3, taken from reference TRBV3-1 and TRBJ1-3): DTAVSQTPKYLVTQMGNDKSIKCEQNLGHDTMYWYKQDSKKFLKIMFSYNNKELIINETVPNRFSPKSPDKAHLNLHINSLELGDSAVYFCASMPGFALGGSDTIYFGEGSWLTVV.

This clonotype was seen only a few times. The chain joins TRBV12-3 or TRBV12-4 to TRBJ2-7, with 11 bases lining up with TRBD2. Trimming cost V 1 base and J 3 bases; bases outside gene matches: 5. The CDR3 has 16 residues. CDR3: CASSLVEGLAVYEQYF. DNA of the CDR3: TGTGCCAGCAGTTTAGTGGAGGGACTAGCGGTCTACGAGCAGTACTTC.

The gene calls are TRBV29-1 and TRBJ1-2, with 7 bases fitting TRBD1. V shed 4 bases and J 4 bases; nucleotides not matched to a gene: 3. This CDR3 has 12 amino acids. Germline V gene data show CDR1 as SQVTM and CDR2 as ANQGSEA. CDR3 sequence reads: CSVVPGGYGYTF. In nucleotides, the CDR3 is TGCAGCGTTGTCCCAGGGGGCTATGGCTACACCTTC.

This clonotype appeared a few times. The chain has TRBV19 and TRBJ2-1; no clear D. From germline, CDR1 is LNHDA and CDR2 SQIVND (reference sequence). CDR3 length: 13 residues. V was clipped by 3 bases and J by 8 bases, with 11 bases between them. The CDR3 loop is CASSMASPHEQFF. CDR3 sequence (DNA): TGTGCCAGTAGTATGGCCAGTCCCCATGAGCAGTTCTTC.

The CDR3 DNA sequence: TGTGCCACCAGTGAAGGTGGACAGGGGCCTAACTATGGCTACACCTTC. This gives the protein CATSEGGQGPNYGYTF. The genes are TRBV24-1 and TRBJ1-2; TRBD1 agrees at 9 bases. The CDR3 runs 16 residues. The V gene end was trimmed by 4 bases and the J gene end by 0 bases; junction bases not matched to a gene: 5. Germline loops: CDR1 KGHDR, CDR2 SFDVKD.

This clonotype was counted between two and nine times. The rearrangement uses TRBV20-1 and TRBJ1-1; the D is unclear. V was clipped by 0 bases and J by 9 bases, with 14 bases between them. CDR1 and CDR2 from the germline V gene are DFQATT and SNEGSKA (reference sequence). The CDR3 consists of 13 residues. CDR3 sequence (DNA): TGCAGTGCTAGAGAAGGAACAAAAGTGCAAGCTTTCTTT. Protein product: CSAREGTKVQAFF.

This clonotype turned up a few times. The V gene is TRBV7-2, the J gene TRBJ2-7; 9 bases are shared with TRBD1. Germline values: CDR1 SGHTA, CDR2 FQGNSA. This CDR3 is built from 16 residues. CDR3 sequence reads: CATQLGGGTGTTEQYF. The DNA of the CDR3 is TGTGCAACCCAGCTGGGCGGCGGGACAGGGACCACAGAGCAGTACTTC.

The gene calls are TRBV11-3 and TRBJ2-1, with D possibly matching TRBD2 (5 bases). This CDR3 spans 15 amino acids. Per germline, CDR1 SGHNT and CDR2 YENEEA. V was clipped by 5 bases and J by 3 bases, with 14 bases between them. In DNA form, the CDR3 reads TGTGCCAGCAGCCCGCCTTGGGGAGTCTACAATGAGCAGTTCTTC. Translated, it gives CASSPPWGVYNEQFF.

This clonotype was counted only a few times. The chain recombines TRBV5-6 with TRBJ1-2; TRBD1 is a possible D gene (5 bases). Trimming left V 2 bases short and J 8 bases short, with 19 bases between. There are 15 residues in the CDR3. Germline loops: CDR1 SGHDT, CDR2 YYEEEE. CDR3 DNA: TGTGCCAGCAGCTTCTCCCCTGGGGGGAGTGAGGGCTACACCTTC. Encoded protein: CASSFSPGGSEGYTF. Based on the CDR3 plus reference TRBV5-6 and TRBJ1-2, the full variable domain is DAGVTQSPTHLIKTRGQQVTLRCSPKSGHDTVSWYQQALGQGPQFIFQYYEEEERQRGNFPDRFSGHQFPNYSSELNVNALLLGDSALYLCASSFSPGGSEGYTFGSGTRLTVV.